The present T cell receptor beta chain was sequenced within a study of CD8+CD57+ T cells in acquired aplastic anemia. Overall study: On average, sorted CD4+ and CD8+ cells gave roughly 3 ug of DNA.

Profiling of TCR beta VDJ combinations and CDR3 sequences used genomic DNA as template. TCRdb re-analysed the reads in MiXCR, keeping a single row per CDR3 protein. The sample includes about 170,000 distinct CDR3 sequences, more than 45% of them seen just once. Regarding this clonotype: Its antigen is unknown.

The J segment lost 4 bases and the V segment lost 3 bases, leaving 1 base of the junction unmatched. The CDR3 extends over 15 amino acids. CDR1 and CDR2 (germline): SGHRS, YFSETQ. Findings and caveats of the study: Patients shared approximately 30 CD8+ CDR3 sequences with controls.

Sequencing involved patients with CD8+CD57+ cell expansion previously shown by flow cytometry. The cohort consisted entirely of patients having severe acquired aplastic anemia. Patients were therapy-naive when their blood was sampled. The J gene is TRBJ1-6, the V gene TRBV5-1; 10 bases align to TRBD1. Sequenced sample: sorted CD4+, CD8+, or CD8+CD57+ T cells (not recorded which) from PBMCs. This receptor was obtained from a human donor with aplastic anemia. CDR3 sequence: CASSSGQGYNSPLHF. DNA of the CDR3: TGCGCCAGCAGCTCGGGACAGGGGTATAATTCACCCCTCCACTTT.